This T cell receptor beta chain was observed in a study of CXCR3-negative and CXCR3-positive naive CD8 T cells. Study at large: Sequencing brought in about 135 million TRB reads altogether, and each library got about 1.5 +/- 0.3 million. Whole-study findings and limits: Both naive subsets showed comparably high diversity, and memory CD8+ cells showed much lower diversity. Researchers report that CXCR3-positive naive cells carry more hydrophobic TRB CDR3s than CXCR3-negative naive cells. Naive CXCR3-negative cells resembled naive CXCR3-positive cells in TRBV-TRBJ usage; memory cells differed.

The germline V gene encodes CDR1 MNHEY and CDR2 SMNVEV (reference sequence). CDR3 length equals 14 residues. Regarding this clonotype: Its antigen is currently unknown.

UMI-labeled 5' RACE yielded the TRB cDNA libraries. TCRdb re-analyzed the 5' RACE reads; it lists each CDR3 protein once, without DNA. The sample totals some 54,000 distinct CDR3 sequences. Naive cells were sorted as CD45RO-, CCR7+, CD27+ and CD95-. The chain has TRBV27 and TRBJ2-3; TCRdb outputs TRBD1, but without DNA this stays unchecked. The sequence came from a human donor in good health. Some clones in this sample may be carry-over from other donors' samples. The sample consisted of naive CXCR3+ CD8+ T cells from blood. The subset denotes: CD45RO-CCR7+CD27+CD95- naive CD8+ T cells expressing CXCR3 (TNR3+). CDR3 in amino acids: CASSPFPTADTQYF.